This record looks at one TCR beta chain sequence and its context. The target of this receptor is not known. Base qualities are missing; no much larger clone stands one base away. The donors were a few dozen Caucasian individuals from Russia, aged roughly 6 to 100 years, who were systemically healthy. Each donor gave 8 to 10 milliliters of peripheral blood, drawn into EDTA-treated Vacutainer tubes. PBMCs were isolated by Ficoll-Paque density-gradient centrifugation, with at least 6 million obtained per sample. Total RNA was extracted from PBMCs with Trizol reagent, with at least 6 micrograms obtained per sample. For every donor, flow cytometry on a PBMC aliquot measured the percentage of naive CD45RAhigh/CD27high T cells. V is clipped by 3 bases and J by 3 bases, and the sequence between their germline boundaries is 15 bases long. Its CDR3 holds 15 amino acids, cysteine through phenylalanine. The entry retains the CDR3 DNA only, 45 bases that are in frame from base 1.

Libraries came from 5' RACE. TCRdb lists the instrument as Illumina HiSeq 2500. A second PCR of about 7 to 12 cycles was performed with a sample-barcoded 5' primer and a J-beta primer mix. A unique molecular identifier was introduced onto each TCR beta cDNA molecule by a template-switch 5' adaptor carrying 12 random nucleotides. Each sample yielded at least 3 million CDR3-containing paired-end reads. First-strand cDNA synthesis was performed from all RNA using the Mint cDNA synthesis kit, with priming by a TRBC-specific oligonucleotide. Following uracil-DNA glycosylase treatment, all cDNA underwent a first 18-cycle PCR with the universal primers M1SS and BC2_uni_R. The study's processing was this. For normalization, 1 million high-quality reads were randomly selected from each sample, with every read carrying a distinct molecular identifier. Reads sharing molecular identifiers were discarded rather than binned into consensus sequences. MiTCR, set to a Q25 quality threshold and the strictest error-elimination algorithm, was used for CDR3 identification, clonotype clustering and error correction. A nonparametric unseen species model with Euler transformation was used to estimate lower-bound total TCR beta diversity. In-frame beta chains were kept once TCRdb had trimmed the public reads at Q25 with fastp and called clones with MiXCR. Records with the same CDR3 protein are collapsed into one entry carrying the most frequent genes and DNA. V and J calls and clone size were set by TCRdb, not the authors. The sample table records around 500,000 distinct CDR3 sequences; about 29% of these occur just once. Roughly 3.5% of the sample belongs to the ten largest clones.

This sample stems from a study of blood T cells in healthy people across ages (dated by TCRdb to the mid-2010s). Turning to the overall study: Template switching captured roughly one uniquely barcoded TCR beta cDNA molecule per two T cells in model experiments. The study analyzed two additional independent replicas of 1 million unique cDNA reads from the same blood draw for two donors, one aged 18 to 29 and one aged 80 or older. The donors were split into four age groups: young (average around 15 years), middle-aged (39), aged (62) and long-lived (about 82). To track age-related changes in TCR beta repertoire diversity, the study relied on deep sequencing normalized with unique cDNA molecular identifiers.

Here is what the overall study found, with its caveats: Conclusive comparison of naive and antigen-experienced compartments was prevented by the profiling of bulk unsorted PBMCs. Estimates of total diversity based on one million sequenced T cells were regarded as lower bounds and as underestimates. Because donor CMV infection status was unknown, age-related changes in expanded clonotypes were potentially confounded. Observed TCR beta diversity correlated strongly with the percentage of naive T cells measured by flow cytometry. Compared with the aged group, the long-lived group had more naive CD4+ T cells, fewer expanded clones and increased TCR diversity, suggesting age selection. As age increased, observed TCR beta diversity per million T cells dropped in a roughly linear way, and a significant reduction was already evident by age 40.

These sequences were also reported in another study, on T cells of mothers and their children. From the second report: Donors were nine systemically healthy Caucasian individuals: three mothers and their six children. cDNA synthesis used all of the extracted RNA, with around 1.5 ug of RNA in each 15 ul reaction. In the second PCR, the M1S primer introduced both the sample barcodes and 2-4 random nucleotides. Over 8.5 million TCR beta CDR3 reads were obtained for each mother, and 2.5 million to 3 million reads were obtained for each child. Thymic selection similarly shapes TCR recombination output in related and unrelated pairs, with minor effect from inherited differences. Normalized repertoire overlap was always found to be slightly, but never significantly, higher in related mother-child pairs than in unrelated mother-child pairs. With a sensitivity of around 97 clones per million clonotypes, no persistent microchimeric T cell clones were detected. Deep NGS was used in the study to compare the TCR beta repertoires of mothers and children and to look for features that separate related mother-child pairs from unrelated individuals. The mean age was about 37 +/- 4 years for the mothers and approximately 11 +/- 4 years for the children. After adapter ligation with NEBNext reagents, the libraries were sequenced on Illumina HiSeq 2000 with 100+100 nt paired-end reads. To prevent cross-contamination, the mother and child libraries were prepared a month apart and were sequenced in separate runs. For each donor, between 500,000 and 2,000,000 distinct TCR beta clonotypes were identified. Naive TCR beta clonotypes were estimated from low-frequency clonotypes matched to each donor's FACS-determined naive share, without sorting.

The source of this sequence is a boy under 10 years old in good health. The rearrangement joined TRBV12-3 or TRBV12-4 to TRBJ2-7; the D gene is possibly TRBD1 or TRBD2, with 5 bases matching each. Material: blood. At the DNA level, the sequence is TGTGCCAGCAGTTTGACAGCGGCCGGCTACTACGAGCAGTACTTC. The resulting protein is CASSLTAAGYYEQYF.